This TCR beta chain was sequenced in a study of T cell responses to AZD1222 COVID-19 vaccine. Germline CDR1 SEHNR, CDR2 FQNEAQ (reference sequence). CDR3 size: 17 residues. Trimming removed 6 bases from V and 2 bases from J, with 19 bases in between. General study results and limits: Among those given AZD1222, only 5 to 7 were seropositive at baseline. Unmutated variant regions are reportedly the target of nearly half of TCRs that are spike-specific. Repertoires were sampled only after the peak T cell response.

Profiled with immunoSEQ multiplex PCR; TCRdb holds only in-frame clones, not every one. The top ten hold about 9.3% of the sample, which has 85,000 to 90,000 clones, roughly 88% seen once. Remarks on this clone: Its antigen is still unknown.

The chain is built from TRBV7-9 and TRBJ2-2; D perhaps matches TRBD1 (6 bases). Sequences were derived from peripheral blood, sampled on day 0 of MenACWY control vaccination. The sequence derives from an adult in good health. DNA of the CDR3: TGTGCCAGCAGTTCTAGTCTCCCGGGACAAAACACCGGGGAGCTGTTTTTT. Protein: CASSSSLPGQNTGELFF. The whole variable domain, filled in from reference TRBV7-9 and TRBJ2-2, reads DTGVSQNPRHKITKRGQNVTFRCDPISEHNRLYWYRQTLGQGPEFLTYFQNEAQLEKSRLLSDRFSAERPKGSFSTLEIQRTEQGDSAMYLCASSSSLPGQNTGELFFGEGSRLTVL.